The 11 T cell receptor beta chains in this list originate from one sample, sequenced in a study of cytomegalovirus exposure and HLA in healthy donors. PCR was performed using 60 Vbeta and 13 Jbeta primers. TCRdb keeps only in-frame clones here, not all; method: immunoSEQ multiplex PCR. This sample yields about 120,000 clones, of which around 60% are seen a single time; 10% belongs to the top ten. Sequencing was performed on PBMCs. The receptor source for this set is a man aged 40-55 years in good health and CMV-seropositive.

This chain connects TRBV7-2 to TRBJ1-3; 10 bases fit TRBD1. CDR1 and CDR2 (germline): SGHTA, FQGNSA. J gave up 7 bases and V 2 bases, and 5 bases lay outside the gene matches. This CDR3 has 15 amino acids. CDR3 coding DNA: TGTGCCAGCAGCTTAACCTGGGGACAGGGGAACACCATATATTTT. Translating gives CASSLTWGQGNTIYF. The variable domain in full, completed from reference TRBV7-2 and TRBJ1-3, reads GAGVSQSPSNKVTEKGKDVELRCDPISGHTALYWYRQSLGQGLEFLIYFQGNSAPDKSGLPSDRFSAERTGGSVSTLTIQRTQQEDSAVYLCASSLTWGQGNTIYFGEGSWLTVV.

This chain connects TRBV4-2 to TRBJ2-7; 7 positions match TRBD2. Trimming at V came to 0 bases and at J to 2 bases, leaving 7 bases not matched to a gene. Germline V gives CDR1 LGHNA, CDR2 YNFKEQ. CDR3 length equals 16 residues. The CDR3 loop reads CASSQDLGGLPYEQYF. The CDR3 region has the DNA TGTGCCAGCAGCCAAGATCTGGGAGGGTTGCCCTACGAGCAGTACTTC.

The chain carries TRBV9 and TRBJ2-3, with 10 bases lining up with TRBD2. With 3 bases clipped from V and 0 bases from J, the junction kept 1 base outside the gene matches. The CDR3 covers 15 residues. CDR1 is SGDLS and CDR2 is YYNGEE in the germline V gene. CDR3 region: CASSDSGGSTDTQYF. DNA of the CDR3: TGTGCCAGCAGCGATAGCGGGGGGAGCACAGATACGCAGTATTTT.

This clone was seen a handful of times. The V gene is TRBV5-1, the J gene TRBJ2-7; 9 nucleotides agree with TRBD1. The CDR3 totals 15 residues. In germline, CDR1 is SGHRS, CDR2 YFSETQ. With V trimmed by 4 bases and J by 0 bases, 5 bases remained unmatched. CDR3 in amino acids: CASSGDRASSYEQYF. The CDR3 DNA is TGCGCCAGCAGCGGGGACAGGGCGAGCTCCTACGAGCAGTACTTC.

This chain links TRBV6-1 with TRBJ1-1, with D tentatively TRBD1 (5 bases). Germline CDR1 MNHNS, CDR2 SASEGT. Trimming stripped 6 bases from V and 2 bases from J, with 10 bases between. The CDR3 has 13 residues. CDR3 region: CASRRQPNTEAFF. CDR3 sequence (DNA): TGTGCCAGCAGACGACAGCCAAACACTGAAGCTTTCTTT.

J is TRBJ1-2 and V is TRBV10-3; TRBD1 matches at 7 bases. Trimming at V came to 5 bases and at J to 3 bases, leaving 15 bases not matched to a gene. This CDR3 comprises 17 residues. Germline assignment: CDR1 ENHRY and CDR2 SYGVKD. CDR3 region: CAISPNHGQEKDYGYTF. CDR3 nucleotide sequence: TGTGCCATCAGTCCCAACCACGGACAGGAAAAGGACTATGGCTACACCTTC.

This clone was counted between two and nine times. The CDR3 reads CASSLWQGATEAFF. As DNA, the CDR3 is TGTGCCAGCAGCTTATGGCAGGGGGCCACTGAAGCTTTCTTT. The chain uses TRBV13 and TRBJ1-1; TRBD1 matches 8 bases. The germline V gene encodes CDR1 PRHDT and CDR2 FYEKMQ (reference sequence). With 2 bases clipped from V and 4 bases from J, the junction kept 3 bases outside the gene matches. The CDR3 has 14 residues.

The J gene is TRBJ2-7, the V gene TRBV6-5, with TRBD1 identical over 9 bases. Germline CDR1 reads MNHEY; CDR2 reads SVGAGI. This CDR3 comprises 15 residues. Trimming removed 4 bases from V and 4 bases from J; junction bases left unmatched: 8. CDR3 nucleotide sequence: TGTGCCAGCAGTTCGACCGGGACAGGGCGGTACGAGCAGTACTTC. This gives the protein CASSSTGTGRYEQYF.

This chain connects TRBV7-2 to TRBJ2-7; D may be TRBD2 (6 bases). The CDR3 consists of 15 residues. With 4 bases removed from V and 4 bases from J, the gap between germline ends came to 17 bases. The germline gives CDR1 SGHTA, CDR2 FQGNSA. Here the CDR3 reads CASSYTYGGIYEQYF. The CDR3 DNA reads as TGTGCCAGCAGCTACACCTATGGAGGGATTTACGAGCAGTACTTC.

This clone turned up a few times. The V gene is TRBV5-6, the J gene TRBJ2-6; D unclear. V was pared by 2 bases and J by 0 bases, with 9 bases between. The CDR3 has 16 residues. The germline CDR1 and CDR2 sequences are SGHDT and YYEEEE. This CDR3 reads CASSFYSFSGANVLTF. The CDR3 DNA follows: TGTGCCAGCAGCTTTTATAGTTTCTCTGGGGCCAACGTCCTGACTTTC.

CDR3 region: CASSHGLAGGLRNNEQFF. The DNA of the CDR3 is TGTGCCAGCAGCCATGGACTAGCGGGGGGCCTCCGAAACAATGAGCAGTTCTTC. The J gene is TRBJ2-1, the V gene TRBV14; 14 bases fit TRBD2. There are 18 residues in the CDR3. Trimming removed 3 bases from V and 5 bases from J; junction bases left unmatched: 9. Per germline, CDR1 SGHDN and CDR2 FVKESK.